The clone carrying this T cell receptor beta chain occurred a few times. This specimen comes from a study of cytomegalovirus exposure and HLA in healthy donors. The germline V gene has CDR1 SGHVS and CDR2 FNYEAQ. This CDR3 spans 15 amino acids. The V end was cut by 5 bases, the J end by 2 bases, with 12 bases between. The PCR used 60 Vbeta and 13 Jbeta primers. Measured with immunoSEQ multiplex PCR; TCRdb has only the in-frame clones, and not every one. The sample has approximately 200,000 clones, approximately 84% seen once. This receptor was taken from a boy aged 5-17 years in good health and CMV-seronegative. Sequences were obtained from PBMCs. V and J are TRBV7-6 and TRBJ1-4, with D possibly being TRBD1 (5 bases). The CDR3 sequence is CASSIGGGTNEKLFF. The CDR3 region has the DNA TGTGCCAGCAGCATTGGGGGGGGGACTAATGAAAAACTGTTTTTT.